The 7 T cell receptor beta chains below were found in one sample sequenced in a study of cytotoxic CD8 clonotypes in ibrutinib-treated CLL (dated by TCRdb to the early 2020s). The library came from the immunoSEQ multiplex PCR assay. TCRdb took over this immuneACCESS table, retaining in-frame rearrangements with V and J assigned. Such tables are incomplete; in checked studies, under half of the missing clones stem from an unresolved V gene, and the remainder is unexplained. The sample records 20,000 to 30,000 clones, roughly three quarters of which are singletons. 25% to 30% of the sample goes to the ten largest clones. The sample's time point label, in plain terms: approximately 2 years on ibrutinib. Sequences were derived from PBMCs, sampled after 24 months of ibrutinib treatment. The source is a human donor with chronic lymphocytic leukemia.

The J gene is TRBJ2-2, the V gene TRBV5-5; D assignment may be TRBD1 or TRBD2 (5 bases each). V lost 3 bases to trimming and J lost 0 bases, with 9 bases between them. This CDR3 comprises 15 residues. In germline, CDR1 is SGHKS, CDR2 YYEKEE (reference sequence). Here the CDR3 DNA reads TGTGCCAGCAGCTGGGACGGGGCGAACACCGGGGAGCTGTTTTTT. This encodes CASSWDGANTGELFF.

The CDR3 DNA sequence: TGCAGCGTTGACCCTCAACCCCGGGACACTGAAGCTTTCTTT. It translates to CSVDPQPRDTEAFF. The chain is built from TRBV29-1 and TRBJ1-1; no clear D gene. V lost 3 bases to trimming and J lost 3 bases, with 14 bases between them. The CDR3 sequence is 14 residues long. Germline values: CDR1 SQVTM, CDR2 ANQGSEA.

The sample holds a few counts of this clone. The chain joins TRBV19 to TRBJ1-1, with 7 bases that match TRBD1. The germline V gene encodes CDR1 LNHDA and CDR2 SQIVND (reference sequence). The CDR3 length is 16 residues. Trimming cost V 6 bases and J 4 bases; bases outside gene matches: 14. CDR3 DNA: TGTGCCAGTAGCAACCACAGGGGCCTGGGAGTCACTGAAGCTTTCTTT. Translated, it gives CASSNHRGLGVTEAFF. The complete variable domain, with remaining parts taken from reference TRBV19 and TRBJ1-1, reads DGGITQSPKYLFRKEGQNVTLSCEQNLNHDAMYWYRQDPGQGLRLIYYSQIVNDFQKGDIAEGYSVSREKKESFPLTVTSAQKNPTAFYLCASSNHRGLGVTEAFFGQGTRLTVV.

The rearrangement joins TRBV2 to TRBJ2-6; 11 bases line up with TRBD2. V lost 6 bases, J lost 0 bases, and 10 bases stayed unmatched. The CDR3 has 19 amino acids. The germline gives CDR1 SNHLY, CDR2 FYNNEI. CDR3 in amino acids: CASREKGLAEISGANVLTF. CDR3 coding DNA: TGTGCCAGCAGGGAGAAGGGACTAGCGGAAATCTCTGGGGCCAACGTCCTGACTTTC.

The chain recombines TRBV4-1 with TRBJ2-2; weak D call: TRBD1 (6 bases). Germline-derived CDR1 and CDR2 are MGHRA and YSYEKL. The V and J ends lost 4 bases and 0 bases respectively, with 15 bases between them. CDR3 length equals 17 residues. The CDR3 coding sequence is TGCGCCAGCAGCCCCTTCGGACAGAGAGCGAACACCGGGGAGCTGTTTTTT. Its protein is CASSPFGQRANTGELFF.

The chain is built from TRBV5-6 and TRBJ1-3; D not resolved. Germline V gene sequence: CDR1 SGHDT, CDR2 YYEEEE. The V and J ends lost 0 bases and 4 bases respectively, with 5 bases between them. The CDR3 is 13 amino acids. The DNA for the CDR3 is TGTGCCAGCAGCTTGGGGTCAGGAAACACCATATATTTT. Translated, it gives CASSLGSGNTIYF.

V is TRBV7-9 and J is TRBJ2-7; possibly TRBD2 for D (6 bases). V gave up 6 bases and J gave up 5 bases, with 11 bases separating them. The CDR3 extends over 12 amino acids. Germline loops: CDR1 SEHNR, CDR2 FQNEAQ (reference sequence). Here the CDR3 reads CASSRIADEQYF. The DNA of the CDR3 is TGTGCCAGCAGTAGAATAGCGGACGAGCAGTACTTC.